This TCR beta chain emerged from a study of cytomegalovirus exposure and HLA in healthy donors (dated by TCRdb to the late 2010s). About the study as a whole: In an earlier analysis of under 600 of the donors, 276 Gb of sequence data and approximately 120 million unique TCR beta sequences from about 179 million T cells were reported. Around 300 gigabases of sequencing data and approximately 85 million unique TCR sequences were included in an early release covering under 650 HLA-typed donors. Of the roughly 390 genotyped donors, around 81% fell in the genetic ancestry cluster associated with self-reported Caucasian donors. The study aimed to test whether signatures of past pathogen exposure could be identified by cataloging public T cell receptors. Using immunosequencing, the study profiled T cell repertoires from about 620 subjects and related those repertoires to cytomegalovirus serostatus. Besides the first cohort of approximately 670 subjects, a separate validation cohort made up of 120 different subjects was used. High-throughput TCR immunosequencing, statistical association of individual TCRs with disease status, and machine learning were combined to predict cytomegalovirus infection status. To study patterns of TCR occurrence, a later analysis re-analyzed previously published TCR beta repertoires from just over 650 donors and added high-resolution HLA genotyping. The later analysis used no new phenotypic data to find candidate immune exposures, relying instead on TCR beta sequences and their occurrence across donors. An earlier analysis of 587 of the donors used high-throughput TCR beta sequencing to judge whether each TCR beta V gene segment behaved as functional or pseudogenic. Donor age, sex, ethnicity and CMV serostatus were compiled alongside the repertoire data. In a later genetic analysis, genome-wide SNP genotypes for about three fifths of the roughly 670 donors were used, and that subset was treated as a discovery cohort. Every repertoire in the discovery cohort had been generated on one and the same sequencing platform. Class I and class II HLA loci were covered by the typing at four-digit resolution. The number of typed donors differed by locus: roughly 620-640 for A, B, C, DRB1 and DQB1; approximately 520 for DQA1; around 580 for DPA1; and roughly 450 for DPB1. About five DR-DQ haplotypes were treated as single units for association and clustering because of strong linkage in the cohort. Across 398 genotyped donors of the cohort, an average of about 200,000 unique TCR beta nucleotide sequences per donor were sequenced, and approximately 17% of those sequences were non-productive.

Library creation used the immunoSEQ multiplex PCR assay. A mixture of 60 forward primers for TCR Vbeta segments and 13 reverse primers for TCR Jbeta segments was used in the multiplex PCR. A multiplex PCR assay on genomic DNA amplified the CDR3 region of rearranged TCR beta genes. The Illumina HiSeq System was used to sequence the amplified TCR beta libraries as 87-base-pair reads. The authors' analysis ran thus. A later analysis tallied tens of millions of unique TCR beta chains across the 550 to 850 repertoires, and approximately 11 million of those chains were shared by two or more donors. Raw reads were error-corrected and collapsed into unique sequences with a nearest-neighbor algorithm that merged closely related sequences to remove PCR and sequencing errors. CDR3 sequences were aligned to IMGT reference sequences to assign V, D and J gene segments. For a sequence to be retained, a match of at least six nucleotides to both a V gene segment and a J gene segment was required. Rearrangements were classified as productive when the CDR3 lacked stop codons and remained in frame with V and J, and all other rearrangements were classified as non-productive. Following IMGT convention, CDR3 was defined as the stretch from the second conserved V-encoded cysteine to the conserved J-encoded phenylalanine. The earlier analysis of more than 450 of the donors excluded sequences that lacked an unambiguous match to a single V gene segment. An earlier analysis of a few hundred of the donors called V segments functional above 56.7% productive rearrangements and segregating when the between-donor standard deviation exceeded 5%. A statistical classification framework was developed to diagnose cytomegalovirus status using the catalog of TCR beta chain sequences. In a later analysis, TCR nucleotide sequences were compared against IMGT/GENE-DB human TR gene sequences so that V and J genes could be assigned. Using the TCRdist pipeline, a later analysis assigned CDR3 sequences along with most-parsimonious VDJ recombination scenarios. In a later analysis, each TCR beta chain was defined by its CDR3 amino acid sequence together with its V-gene family, and reads without a unique V-gene family were excluded. In a later analysis, several hundred highly shared, low-generation-probability nucleotide sequences were removed to address suspected cross-contamination and a sequencing artifact. In a later analysis, a clonal expansion index was calculated for each public chain from normalized within-repertoire ranks of inferred template counts. A later analysis computed generation probabilities with a VDJ recombination model fitted to out-of-frame rearrangements, and checked the results against IGoR. In a later analysis, TCR-TCR, TCR-HLA and TCR-CMV co-occurrence was scored with hypergeometric tests, and a repertoire-size bias correction was applied to TCR pairs. False discovery rates were estimated in a later analysis by permuting HLA or CMV assignments 20 times. In a later analysis, co-occurring TCRs were grouped using DBSCAN, with TCRdist sequence similarity added in when clustering inside HLA-allele-positive subsets. Repertoires with fewer than 30,000 or more than 120,000 public chains were left out of co-occurrence clustering, as were four to six repertoires with anomalous nucleotide sharing. TCRdb took this table from immuneACCESS and kept in-frame rearrangements with V and J called. Such tables lack part of the clones; where checked against another copy, unresolved V genes explain under half of the gap, and the rest is unexplained. V, J and clone size were drawn from that table, and D and trimming were deduced from the DNA. A total of over 150,000 clones appear in this sample, 60% to 80% of them only once. The ten top clones hold roughly 13% of the sample.

Details on this clone: The antigen it recognizes is unknown. Base qualities are not at hand, and no much larger clone is one base apart.

The cohort consisted of approximately 690 healthy bone marrow donors. Cohort members were all nominally healthy when sampled, although unrecorded immune exposures were likely present. The donor was CMV seropositive and belonged to the group of about 290 seropositive cohort members. A peripheral blood sample was collected from each donor, and TCR beta sequencing was performed on peripheral blood mononuclear cells. Genomic DNA extraction from the blood cell samples was performed with the Qiagen DNeasy Blood Extraction Kit. What the work shows at the level of the full study, not this receptor alone: A later analysis reported that several top co-occurrence clusters appeared linked to parvovirus B19, influenza, CMV and Epstein-Barr virus. The sequencing pipeline was judged likely to have produced a cluster of highly shared sequence variants as a technical artifact. Correlated functional status among segregating V segments might be attributable to linkage disequilibrium, but an unknown experimental factor could not be ruled out. For the cohort, immune exposure information was limited to CMV serostatus. A further reported finding was that TCR beta sequences accurately predicted the HLA-A and HLA-B alleles for most subjects in the first cohort. An association between a missense DCLRE1C variant and V-gene and J-gene trimming of TCR beta chains was found in a later genetic analysis and replicated in an independent cohort. Presence/absence analyses assumed roughly uniform sequencing depth across donors, an assumption that may not hold. The study gave a list of about 160 TCR beta chains associated with cytomegalovirus. At a false discovery rate of 0.05, a later analysis linked about 16,000 TCR beta sequences to specific HLA alleles. Because counts were too low, some 17 rarely observed V segments, including chromosome 9 orphons, were excluded from the earlier analysis of some 590 of the donors. Broadly in line with IMGT annotations, most TCR beta V segments showed up in productive rearrangements about 90% or about 30% of the time in an earlier analysis of approximately 600 of the donors. Only TCR beta chains were sequenced in this cohort, and the absence of alpha or paired-chain data limited detectable features. The classifier was reported to diagnose cytomegalovirus status with high specificity and sensitivity in both the original cohort and the validation cohort. Most TCR sequences were observed very rarely across donors, whereas some public TCRs were present in many individuals. In a later analysis, HLA-associated TCR beta chains showed more clonal expansion and lower generation probabilities than non-associated chains that were equally common. Most CMV-associated TCR beta chains appeared to be HLA-restricted in a later analysis, and the HLA associations seemed to be driven largely by CMV exposure. Because some donors lacked HLA typing at each locus, the association tests relied only on the typed subset. Some IMGT-functional V segments, including TRBV6-2 and TRBV6-3, could not be told apart with the 87-base-pair reads, so those segments were excluded. According to a later analysis, TCR association rates differed among HLA loci, with DRB1 alleles showing the most associated TCRs and HLA-C alleles showing the fewest. In vitro tests confirmed that a few of the cytomegalovirus-associated TCR beta chains recognize cytomegalovirus antigens. The authors suggested that the approach could potentially be generalized to other disease states and immunological phenotypes. Compared with the approximately 670-donor mean, donors in an Asian-associated ancestry cluster had fewer N-insertions in productive TCRs, according to a later genetic analysis. When HLA alleles, especially DR and DQ, strongly co-occurred, attributing TCR associations to individual alleles was difficult.

The CDR3 holds 16 amino acids from the cysteine to the phenylalanine. The entry retains the CDR3 DNA only, 48 bases that are in frame from base 1. In the germline V gene (reference sequence), CDR1 corresponds to MNHEY and CDR2 to SMNVEV. V ends up 5 bases short and J 1 base short, with an unmatched junction base count of 11. Material: PBMCs. The chain uses TRBV27 and TRBJ2-7, and 7 junction bases match TRBD1. The TCR was taken from a woman in her 50s in good health and CMV-seropositive. The DNA sequence is given as TGTGCCAGCAGTCCCTCGAAAGGGGGCGCATCCTACGAGCAGTACTTC. Its protein is CASSPSKGGASYEQYF.